This TCR beta chain is drawn from a study of response to subunit inactivated influenza vaccine. The V gene lost 5 bases and the J gene lost 2 bases, with 7 bases spanning the gap. CDR3 length: 12 residues. Germline V gene data show CDR1 as SEHNR and CDR2 as FQNEAQ (reference sequence). MiXCR was run by TCRdb on the RT-PCR reads, yielding one entry per CDR3 protein. The profile shows fewer than 400,000 distinct CDR3 sequences, around a fifth of them singletons. Points on this clonotype: Its cognate antigen is unknown.

Findings and limits, study-wide: Authors suggested seasonal influenza vaccinations each recruit few new T cells.

This chain joins TRBV7-9 and TRBJ2-7, with unresolved D. The sample was PBMCs from blood, taken 21 months after vaccination. The receptor was isolated from a man aged 50-75 years who received an inactivated influenza vaccine. CDR3 DNA: TGTGCCAGCAGCCACGGAGCCTACGAGCAGTACTTC. Translation gives CASSHGAYEQYF.